Listed below are T cell receptor beta chains from one sample, sequenced in a study of shared clonotypes between healthy human individuals. Sequenced by immunoSEQ multiplex PCR; TCRdb stores in-frame clones only, minus some. The table lists around 2.5 million clones, over 85% of them singletons. The sequenced sample consisted of naive CD4+ T cells from PBMCs. The source of these receptors is a young man in good health. Some clones in this sample may be carry-over from other donors' samples. Each CDR3 is given with its conserved first and last residue. A D gene is named only where the DNA matches it firmly. Only part of the rows carry a size: once, few, many, or a class if the clone is expanded.

j_call: TRBJ1-1; v_call: TRBV28; clone_size: NA; d_call: NA; cdr3_aa: CASSLWQLNTEAFF; cdr3_nt: TGTGCCAGCAGTTTATGGCAGCTAAACACTGAAGCTTTCTTT
j_call: TRBJ2-5; v_call: TRBV7-6; clone_size: NA; d_call: NA; cdr3_aa: CASSSADGSQYF; cdr3_nt: TGTGCCAGCAGCTCAGCAGACGGGTCCCAGTACTTC
j_call: TRBJ2-7; v_call: TRBV29-1; clone_size: NA; d_call: TRBD1; cdr3_aa: CSALGAGGTSSYEQYF; cdr3_nt: TGCAGCGCCCTGGGGGCAGGGGGTACGAGCTCCTACGAGCAGTACTTC
j_call: TRBJ2-3; v_call: TRBV5-1; clone_size: NA; d_call: NA; cdr3_aa: CASSLGGYSTDTQYF; cdr3_nt: TGCGCCAGCAGCTTGGGAGGATATAGCACAGATACGCAGTATTTT
j_call: TRBJ2-1; v_call: TRBV5-1; clone_size: NA; d_call: NA; cdr3_aa: CASSLAKGGDTYNEQFF; cdr3_nt: TGCGCCAGCAGCTTGGCCAAGGGAGGGGACACCTACAATGAGCAGTTCTTC
j_call: TRBJ2-2; v_call: TRBV4-2; clone_size: NA; d_call: NA; cdr3_aa: CASSQDPGAVTGELFF; cdr3_nt: TGTGCCAGCAGCCAAGATCCGGGGGCGGTCACCGGGGAGCTGTTTTTT
j_call: TRBJ2-3; v_call: TRBV18; clone_size: NA; d_call: TRBD2; cdr3_aa: CASSPRTSGSADTQYF; cdr3_nt: TGTGCCAGCTCACCTCGGACTAGCGGGAGTGCAGATACGCAGTATTTT
j_call: TRBJ2-5; v_call: TRBV11-2; clone_size: NA; d_call: NA; cdr3_aa: CASTMWGRETQYF; cdr3_nt: TGTGCCAGCACAATGTGGGGGAGAGAGACCCAGTACTTC
j_call: TRBJ1-1; v_call: TRBV25-1; clone_size: NA; d_call: TRBD1; cdr3_aa: CASSATGRGNTEAFF; cdr3_nt: TGTGCCAGCAGTGCGACAGGGAGGGGGAACACTGAAGCTTTCTTT
j_call: TRBJ1-6; v_call: TRBV30; clone_size: once; d_call: TRBD1; cdr3_aa: CAWRTGGSSYNSPLHF; cdr3_nt: TGTGCCTGGAGAACAGGGGGCAGCTCCTATAATTCACCCCTCCACTTT
j_call: TRBJ2-5; v_call: TRBV5-4; clone_size: NA; d_call: TRBD1; cdr3_aa: CASSYRGVGDQETQYF; cdr3_nt: TGTGCCAGCAGCTACAGGGGCGTGGGAGATCAAGAGACCCAGTACTTC
j_call: TRBJ2-7; v_call: TRBV11-2; clone_size: NA; d_call: TRBD2; cdr3_aa: CASSLVLAGVYEQYF; cdr3_nt: TGTGCCAGCAGCTTAGTTCTAGCGGGAGTTTACGAGCAGTACTTC
j_call: TRBJ1-1; v_call: TRBV28; clone_size: NA; d_call: NA; cdr3_aa: CASSLGGRTEAFF; cdr3_nt: TGTGCCAGCAGTTTGGGGGGGCGAACTGAAGCTTTCTTT
j_call: TRBJ2-3; v_call: TRBV28; clone_size: NA; d_call: TRBD2; cdr3_aa: CASSSSGRGDTDTQYF; cdr3_nt: TGTGCCAGCAGTTCGAGCGGGAGAGGGGACACAGATACGCAGTATTTT
j_call: TRBJ2-2; v_call: TRBV4-2; clone_size: NA; d_call: NA; cdr3_aa: CASREAGSGELFF; cdr3_nt: TGTGCCAGCAGGGAAGCAGGGTCCGGGGAGCTGTTTTTT
j_call: TRBJ2-7; v_call: TRBV27; clone_size: NA; d_call: NA; cdr3_aa: CATRRVGSYEQYF; cdr3_nt: TGTGCCACCCGAAGAGTTGGTTCCTACGAGCAGTACTTC
j_call: TRBJ2-3; v_call: TRBV7-9; clone_size: few; d_call: TRBD1; cdr3_aa: CASSPWTGGDTDTQYF; cdr3_nt: TGTGCCAGCAGCCCTTGGACAGGGGGGGACACAGATACGCAGTATTTT
j_call: TRBJ2-5; v_call: TRBV11-3; clone_size: NA; d_call: TRBD2; cdr3_aa: CASSFLKGGGRETQYF; cdr3_nt: TGTGCCAGCAGCTTCCTAAAAGGCGGCGGGAGAGAGACCCAGTACTTC
j_call: TRBJ2-2; v_call: TRBV7-3; clone_size: NA; d_call: NA; cdr3_aa: CASSLTTTGELFF; cdr3_nt: TGTGCCAGCAGCTTAACCACCACCGGGGAGCTGTTTTTT
j_call: TRBJ2-1; v_call: TRBV12-5; clone_size: NA; d_call: TRBD1; cdr3_aa: CASGLATGAYNEQFF; cdr3_nt: TGTGCTAGTGGTTTGGCGACAGGGGCCTACAATGAGCAGTTCTTC
j_call: TRBJ2-7; v_call: TRBV7-2; clone_size: NA; d_call: TRBD1; cdr3_aa: CASSMTGTVPHEQYF; cdr3_nt: TGTGCCAGCAGCATGACCGGGACAGTACCCCACGAGCAGTACTTC
j_call: TRBJ2-3; v_call: TRBV5-1; clone_size: NA; d_call: NA; cdr3_aa: CASSLLGQSTDTQYF; cdr3_nt: TGCGCCAGCAGCTTGCTCGGACAGAGCACAGATACGCAGTATTTT
j_call: TRBJ2-7; v_call: TRBV4-2; clone_size: NA; d_call: NA; cdr3_aa: CASSQAPLGGGYEQYF; cdr3_nt: TGTGCCAGCAGCCAAGCACCCCTGGGGGGAGGCTACGAGCAGTACTTC
j_call: TRBJ2-3; v_call: TRBV6-6; clone_size: once; d_call: NA; cdr3_aa: CASTAGTYTDTQYF; cdr3_nt: TGTGCCAGCACCGCCGGGACTTATACAGATACGCAGTATTTT
j_call: TRBJ2-5; v_call: TRBV19; clone_size: NA; d_call: TRBD1; cdr3_aa: CASSIGDRGLETQYF; cdr3_nt: TGTGCCAGTAGTATAGGAGACAGGGGGTTGGAGACCCAGTACTTC
j_call: TRBJ2-7; v_call: TRBV5-1; clone_size: few; d_call: TRBD2; cdr3_aa: CASSLTSGTYEQYF; cdr3_nt: TGCGCCAGCAGCTTAACTAGCGGGACCTACGAGCAGTACTTC
j_call: TRBJ2-5; v_call: TRBV5-1; clone_size: once; d_call: TRBD2; cdr3_aa: CASSLGLAGGQETQYF; cdr3_nt: TGCGCCAGCAGCCTCGGGCTAGCGGGAGGGCAAGAGACCCAGTACTTC